These T cell receptor beta chains were read from a single sample in a study of tumor and adjacent non-tumor tissue in lung cancer. TCRdb reprocessed the multiplex PCR reads with MiXCR, giving one entry per CDR3 protein. This repertoire shows about 200,000 distinct CDR3 sequences, about 71% found once; its top ten account for around 27%. Sequenced material: lung tumor tissue. The receptors were gathered from a man aged 55 to 70 with non-small cell lung cancer. Each CDR3 is given with its conserved first and last residue. The D gene is left open where the match is weak. Rows give clone size only sometimes, using once, few, many, or a class for an expanded clone.

TRBJ1-5	.	TRBV6-6	.	CASNYRAAGSQPQHF	TGTGCCAGCAATTACCGAGCCGCCGGGAGTCAGCCCCAGCATTTT
TRBJ2-2	many	TRBV29-1	TRBD2	CSVDLAGGPNTGELFF	TGCAGCGTTGACCTAGCGGGGGGACCTAACACCGGGGAGCTGTTTTTT
TRBJ1-2	.	TRBV4-2	TRBD1	CASSRVDRVNNYGYTF	TGTGCCAGCAGCCGGGTGGACAGGGTGAACAACTATGGCTACACCTTC
TRBJ2-5	medium-sized	TRBV6-6	.	CASSPLETQYF	TGTGCCAGCAGCCCTTTAGAGACCCAGTACTTC
TRBJ1-2	.	TRBV11-3	TRBD1	CANSILGQGAGYTF	TGTGCCAACAGCATTCTCGGACAGGGAGCTGGCTACACCTTC
TRBJ2-2	.	TRBV6-1	.	CASSDQDTHTGELFF	TGTGCCAGCAGTGATCAGGACACCCACACCGGGGAGCTGTTTTTT
TRBJ2-2	.	TRBV4-2	.	CASSLRQGNTGELFF	TGTGCCAGCAGCCTACGGCAAGGTAACACCGGGGAGCTGTTCTTT
TRBJ2-1	.	TRBV20-1	TRBD2	CSARDTIGGADEHFF	TGCAGTGCTAGAGATACTATCGGGGGGGCTGATGAGCATTTCTTC
TRBJ2-7	.	TRBV4-1	.	CASSQDPIVTANYEQYF	TGCGCCAGCAGCCAAGATCCAATCGTGACAGCGAACTACGAGCAGTACTTC
TRBJ2-3	once	TRBV12-3/TRBV12-4	TRBD2	CANTGTSGDTATQYF	TGTGCCAACACAGGGACTAGCGGGGACACAGCTACGCAGTATTTT
TRBJ2-7	.	TRBV6-5	.	CASGNGGVTPYDQYF	TGTGCCAGCGGTAATGGGGGAGTCACTCCCTACGATCAGTACTTC
TRBJ2-7	.	TRBV6-5	TRBD2	CASSPSGTSVEQYF	TGTGCCAGCAGTCCCAGCGGGACCTCGGTCGAGCAGTACTTC
TRBJ2-2	many	TRBV20-1	.	CSARVTDPGELFF	TGCAGTGCTAGAGTAACGGATCCCGGGGAGCTGTTTTTT
TRBJ2-1	.	TRBV11-3	.	CASRFSGHHNEQFF	TGTGCGAGCAGATTCTCGGGACACCACAATGAGCAGTTCTTC
TRBJ2-2	.	TRBV2	.	CASSNREVGTGELFF	TGTGCCAGCAGTAACAGGGAGGTCGGCACCGGGGAGCTGTTTTTT
TRBJ2-3	few	TRBV4-1	.	CASSQGAEASTDTQYF	TGCGCCAGCAGCCAAGGTGCGGAGGCTAGCACAGATACGCAGTATTTT
TRBJ2-3	many	TRBV6-5	.	CASSRGASTDTQYF	TGTGCCAGCAGTAGGGGGGCGAGCACAGATACGCAGTATTTT
TRBJ2-1	.	TRBV12-3/TRBV12-4	TRBD1	CASSLTGDRGDEQLF	TGCGCCAGCAGCCTTACCGGAGACAGGGGCGATGAGCAGTTGTTC
TRBJ2-5	.	TRBV11-2	TRBD2	CVSNLGDYSQETQYF	TGTGTCAGCAACTTAGGGGACTATAGCCAAGAGACCCAGTACTTC
TRBJ2-1	medium-sized	TRBV11-3	TRBD2	CASSSLAGGYNEQFF	TGTGCCAGCAGCTCCCTAGCGGGAGGTTACAATGAGCAGTTCTTC
TRBJ2-7	.	TRBV6-5	.	CASQLSPSDYEQYF	TGTGCCAGCCAACTCAGCCCCTCGGACTACGAGCAGTACTTC
TRBJ1-4	.	TRBV20-1	TRBD1	CSASGQAGEKLLF	TGCAGTGCTTCGGGACAGGCGGGCGAAAAACTGCTTTTT
TRBJ1-1	.	TRBV5-1	TRBD1	CASTTGVVGGTEAFF	TGCGCCAGCACCACAGGGGTGGTTGGAGGTACTGAAGCTTTCTTT
TRBJ2-3	.	TRBV12-3/TRBV12-4	TRBD2	CASSLGVVRELPDTQYF	TGTGCCAGCAGTTTGGGCGTCGTGCGGGAGCTTCCAGATACGCAGTATTTT
TRBJ2-7	.	TRBV20-1	TRBD1	CSARTGAKIYKQYF	TGCAGTGCTAGGACAGGGGCGAAAATCTACAAGCAGTACTTC
TRBJ2-4	.	TRBV6-5	.	CASSYSCRGNIQYF	TGTGCCAGCAGTTACTCATGCAGGGGTAACATTCAGTACTTC
TRBJ2-7	.	TRBV11-2	TRBD2	CASSPWTSRYEQYF	TGTGCCAGCAGCCCCTGGACTAGCCGATACGAGCAGTACTTC
TRBJ1-1	many	TRBV6-5	TRBD1	CASSYYGTGISEAFF	TGTGCCAGCAGTTACTACGGGACAGGGATTAGTGAAGCTTTCTTT
TRBJ2-6	.	TRBV20-1	.	CSALRRGTWANVLTF	TGCAGTGCCCTGAGACGGGGGACTTGGGCCAACGTCCTGACTTTC
TRBJ1-3	.	TRBV4-1	.	CASSRIALDSSGNTIYF	TGCGCCAGCAGCCGAATCGCCTTGGACAGCTCTGGAAACACCATATATTTT
TRBJ1-6	.	TRBV20-1	.	CSARVGVAISYNSPLHF	TGCAGTGCTAGAGTCGGGGTGGCGATCTCCTATAATTCACCCCTCCACTTT
TRBJ2-7	.	TRBV15	TRBD2	CATSRDWGGGNEQYF	TGTGCCACCAGCAGAGATTGGGGGGGGGGTAACGAGCAGTACTTC
TRBJ1-5	.	TRBV20-1	.	CSAGRIGDRSNQPQHF	TGCAGTGCTGGGAGGATAGGGGACCGTAGCAATCAGCCCCAGCATTTT
TRBJ1-5	.	TRBV9	TRBD1	CANSSRGGFEPQHF	TGTGCCAACAGCTCCAGGGGGGGGTTTGAGCCCCAGCATTTT
TRBJ1-5	once	TRBV5-1	.	CASSLVTGSNQPQHF	TGCGCCAGTAGCTTAGTGACAGGTAGCAATCAGCCCCAGCATTTT
TRBJ2-3	.	TRBV30	.	CAWSVWGATTDTHYF	TGTGCCTGGAGTGTTTGGGGGGCTACCACAGATACGCATTATTTT
TRBJ1-1	.	TRBV5-5	.	CASRFNPQGNTEAFF	TGTGCCAGCAGATTCAATCCACAGGGGAACACTGAAGCTTTCTTT
TRBJ2-1	.	TRBV6-2/TRBV6-3	TRBD2	CASSLAGGIDEQLF	TGTGCCAGCAGTTTAGCGGGAGGTATCGATGAGCAGCTCTTC
TRBJ1-5	.	TRBV6-6	TRBD1	CANSYGTGEMQAQHF	TGTGCCAACAGTTATGGGACAGGGGAAATGCAGGCCCAGCATTTT
TRBJ2-1	.	TRBV11-3	.	CASNSRDICHNEQFF	TGTGCCAGCAACTCCCGGGATATCTGCCACAATGAGCAGTTCTTC
TRBJ1-2	.	TRBV24-1	.	CAVSSNEGNYDYTF	TGTGCCGTCTCATCTAACGAGGGAAACTATGACTACACCTTC
TRBJ2-2	.	TRBV30	.	CAWTRGRKTGELFF	TGTGCCTGGACCCGAGGGCGTAAAACCGGGGAGCTGTTTTTT
TRBJ2-3	.	TRBV12-3/TRBV12-4	.	CASCSLESNTDMQYF	TGTGCCAGCTGTTCTCTGGAAAGTAACACAGATATGCAGTATTTT